These 3 T cell receptor beta chains came from one sample sequenced in a study of chemoradiotherapy in HPV16-positive cancers. Repertoires were generated with immunoSEQ multiplex PCR, while TCRdb's copy carries only in-frame clones and drops some. The sample yields more than 25,000 clones, about 93% seen once. Sequencing was performed on blood, taken from a patient who underwent chemoradiotherapy. Receptors originate from a human donor with HPV-associated anogenital cancer.

The chain employs TRBV5-6 and TRBJ1-2; TRBD1 might be the D (5 bases). This CDR3 has 14 residues. Germline assignment: CDR1 SGHDT and CDR2 YYEEEE. Trimming pared 5 bases from V and 5 bases from J, leaving 16 bases between. The CDR3 nucleotides are TGTGCCAGCAGAAAAAGGGGTTTGGGGTATGGCTACACCTTC. The encoded protein is CASRKRGLGYGYTF.

The rearrangement joins TRBV7-9 to TRBJ1-1, with TRBD1 matching 7 bases. Germline V gene sequence: CDR1 SEHNR, CDR2 FQNEAQ (reference sequence). CDR3 length: 16 residues. The V gene end was trimmed by 2 bases and the J gene end by 3 bases; junction bases not matched to a gene: 9. The CDR3 sequence: CASSLRGTTGDTEAFF. The CDR3 region has the DNA TGTGCCAGCAGCTTAAGGGGAACAACAGGGGACACTGAAGCTTTCTTT. Combining the CDR3 with reference TRBV7-9 and TRBJ1-1 gives the whole variable domain DTGVSQNPRHKITKRGQNVTFRCDPISEHNRLYWYRQTLGQGPEFLTYFQNEAQLEKSRLLSDRFSAERPKGSFSTLEIQRTEQGDSAMYLCASSLRGTTGDTEAFFGQGTRLTVV.

The chain joins TRBV14 to TRBJ2-2; D call uncertain. V dropped 1 base and J dropped 9 bases, with 6 bases sitting between them. CDR1 and CDR2 (germline): SGHDN, FVKESK. The CDR3 contains 12 residues. For the CDR3, the DNA is TGTGCCAGCAGCCAAGGCGTCCGGGAGCTGTTTTTT. This gives the protein CASSQGVRELFF.